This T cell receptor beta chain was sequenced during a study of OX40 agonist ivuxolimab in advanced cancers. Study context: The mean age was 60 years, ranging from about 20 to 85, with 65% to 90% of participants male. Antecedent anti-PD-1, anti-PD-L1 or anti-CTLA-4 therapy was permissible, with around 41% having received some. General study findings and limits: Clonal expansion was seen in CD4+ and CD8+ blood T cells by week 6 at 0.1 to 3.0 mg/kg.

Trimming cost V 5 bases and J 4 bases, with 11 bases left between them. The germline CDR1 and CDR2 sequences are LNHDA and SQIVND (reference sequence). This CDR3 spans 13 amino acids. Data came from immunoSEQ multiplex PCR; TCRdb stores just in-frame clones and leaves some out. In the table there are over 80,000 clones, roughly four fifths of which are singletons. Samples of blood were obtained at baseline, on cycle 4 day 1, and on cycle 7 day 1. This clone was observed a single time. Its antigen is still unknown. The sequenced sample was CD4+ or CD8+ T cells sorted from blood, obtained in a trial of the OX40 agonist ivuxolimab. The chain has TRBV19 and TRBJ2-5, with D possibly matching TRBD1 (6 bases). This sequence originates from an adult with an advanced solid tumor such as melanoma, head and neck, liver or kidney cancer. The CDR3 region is CASSAQGLETQYF. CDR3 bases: TGTGCCAGTAGTGCACAGGGTTTAGAGACCCAGTACTTC.